Listed below are T cell receptor beta chains from one sample, sequenced in a study of T cell repertoires in cytomegalovirus infection. TCRdb reprocessed the reads via MiXCR and lists one record per CDR3 protein. The table has 150,000 to 200,000 distinct CDR3 sequences, approximately 15% seen once. The sample taken for sequencing was PBMCs. The receptor set was obtained from a human donor in good health (CMV status not recorded). Some clones in this sample may be carry-over from other donors' samples. Each CDR3 is given with its conserved first and last residue. D genes are given only for firm matches. Clone size is not always given. Where it is, it says once, few, many or a class for expanded clones.

v_gene	j_gene	abundance	d_gene	CDR3aa	CDR3nt
TRBV10-1	TRBJ1-1	few	TRBD1	CASSAAGGTEAFF	TGCGCCAGCAGTGCGGCAGGGGGTACTGAAGCTTTCTTT
TRBV5-4	TRBJ1-1	many	-	CASSLAGTPQPEAFF	TGTGCCAGCAGCTTGGCAGGGACCCCCCAGCCTGAAGCTTTCTTT
TRBV6-1	TRBJ2-2	few	-	CASSEAGRGTGELFF	TGTGCCAGCAGTGAAGCTGGGAGAGGCACCGGGGAGCTGTTTTTT
TRBV6-2/TRBV6-3	TRBJ1-3	-	-	CASGYSGNTIYF	TGTGCCAGTGGCTACTCTGGAAACACCATATATTTT
TRBV12-3/TRBV12-4	TRBJ1-1	many	-	CASSTPRPSNTEAFF	TGTGCCAGCAGTACCCCGCGGCCCTCCAACACTGAAGCTTTCTTT
TRBV4-1	TRBJ1-5	many	TRBD1	CASSQADRVGSQPQHF	TGCGCCAGCAGCCAAGCCGACAGGGTTGGTAGTCAGCCCCAGCATTTT
TRBV5-4	TRBJ2-2	few	TRBD1	CASSGQGTGELFF	TGTGCCAGCAGCGGACAGGGAACCGGGGAGCTGTTTTTT
TRBV7-2	TRBJ2-5	many	TRBD1	CASSMTGRETQYF	TGTGCCAGCAGCATGACAGGGAGAGAGACCCAGTACTTC
TRBV25-1	TRBJ1-5	many	TRBD1	CASRGQGGGQPQHF	TGTGCCAGCAGGGGACAGGGTGGGGGTCAGCCCCAGCATTTT
TRBV12-5	TRBJ1-2	many	-	CASGSSATSYGYTF	TGTGCTAGTGGTTCGAGTGCGACCAGCTATGGCTACACCTTC
TRBV29-1	TRBJ2-1	few	TRBD2	CSVELGTSALDEQFF	TGCAGCGTGGAACTTGGGACTAGCGCCCTGGATGAGCAGTTCTTC
TRBV6-6	TRBJ2-2	-	-	CASSYDFYTGELFF	TGTGCCAGCAGTTACGACTTCTACACCGGGGAGCTGTTTTTT
TRBV25-1	TRBJ2-1	few	TRBD1	CASSEYGTAYNEQFF	TGTGCCAGCAGTGAATATGGGACAGCCTACAATGAGCAGTTCTTC
TRBV2	TRBJ2-1	-	TRBD2	CASRAGGVNNEQFF	TGTGCCAGCAGGGCGGGAGGGGTAAACAATGAGCAGTTCTTC
TRBV2	TRBJ1-4	many	-	CASTVRRTATNEKLFF	TGTGCCAGCACAGTTAGAAGGACAGCAACTAATGAAAAACTGTTTTTT
TRBV12-3/TRBV12-4	TRBJ2-3	few	TRBD2	CASSLKLAGLSTDTQYF	TGTGCCAGCAGTTTAAAGCTAGCGGGACTATCTACAGATACGCAGTATTTT
TRBV10-3	TRBJ2-1	few	TRBD1	CAISGGTGAYNEQFF	TGTGCCATCAGTGGAGGGACAGGGGCCTACAATGAGCAGTTCTTC
TRBV6-6	TRBJ1-5	many	TRBD1	CASSQGTGGFQPQHF	TGTGCCAGCAGCCAGGGGACAGGGGGCTTTCAGCCCCAGCATTTT
TRBV20-1	TRBJ2-7	many	-	CSASDRDSNYEQYF	TGCAGTGCGAGTGACCGGGACTCTAACTACGAGCAGTACTTC
TRBV6-1	TRBJ2-3	many	-	CASSDPGGPRTDTQYF	TGTGCCAGCAGTGACCCAGGAGGACCTCGCACAGATACGCAGTATTTT
TRBV5-4	TRBJ2-6	few	-	CASSLGQPEGANVLTF	TGTGCCAGCAGCCTGGGACAGCCGGAGGGAGCCAACGTCCTGACTTTC
TRBV5-6	TRBJ2-5	-	-	CASSLMSRVETQYF	TGTGCCAGCAGCTTGATGTCCAGGGTAGAGACCCAGTACTTC
TRBV14	TRBJ1-1	many	-	CASSQNLQGRYTEAFF	TGTGCCAGCAGCCAAAACTTACAGGGAAGGTACACTGAAGCTTTCTTT
TRBV29-1	TRBJ2-7	few	-	CSVGHGFEQYF	TGCAGCGTTGGGCATGGGTTTGAGCAGTACTTC
TRBV11-2	TRBJ1-1	-	-	CASSLPLNTEAFF	TGTGCCAGCAGCCTACCCTTGAACACTGAAGCTTTCTTT
TRBV20-1	TRBJ1-2	-	-	CSAPTGTYPYGYTF	TGCAGTGCTCCGACCGGGACTTATCCCTATGGCTACACCTTC
TRBV2	TRBJ1-2	-	-	CASSEGQWNGYTF	TGTGCCAGCAGTGAGGGACAATGGAATGGCTACACCTTC
TRBV2	TRBJ1-2	-	-	CASIGSYGYTF	TGTGCCAGCATAGGGTCATATGGCTACACCTTC
TRBV28	TRBJ2-5	-	-	CASSFPGVGGKETQYF	TGTGCCAGCAGTTTCCCCGGGGTGGGGGGCAAGGAGACCCAGTACTTC
TRBV7-6	TRBJ2-7	-	TRBD2	CASSPRVAGAYEQYF	TGTGCCAGCAGCCCCCGGGTAGCGGGAGCCTACGAGCAGTACTTC
TRBV3-1	TRBJ2-7	-	TRBD2	CASSGSERGPSYEQYF	TGTGCCAGCAGCGGATCGGAGCGGGGGCCCTCCTACGAGCAGTACTTC
TRBV20-1	TRBJ1-4	-	-	CSARGAREKLFF	TGCAGTGCTAGAGGGGCGAGGGAAAAACTGTTTTTT
TRBV7-3	TRBJ2-1	many	-	CASSLGGGDNEQFF	TGTGCCAGCAGCTTAGGAGGAGGAGACAATGAGCAGTTCTTC
TRBV7-2	TRBJ2-1	many	-	CASSSSGSYPHNEQFF	TGTGCCAGCAGCTCTTCGGGATCCTACCCCCACAATGAGCAGTTCTTC
TRBV28	TRBJ1-1	few	-	CASSLWVKNTEAFF	TGTGCCAGCAGTTTATGGGTTAAGAACACTGAAGCTTTCTTT
TRBV15	TRBJ1-2	few	-	CATSRDNYGYTF	TGTGCCACCAGCAGAGATAACTATGGCTACACCTTC
TRBV6-2/TRBV6-3	TRBJ2-5	many	TRBD1	CASSYRQGAVTQYF	TGTGCCAGCAGTTACCGGCAGGGGGCTGTGACCCAGTACTTC
TRBV20-1	TRBJ1-2	-	-	CSASGTYGYTF	TGCAGTGCTAGCGGGACTTACGGCTACACCTTC
TRBV7-9	TRBJ1-4	many	TRBD1	CASSSRGQPNEKLFF	TGTGCCAGCAGCTCGCGGGGACAGCCAAATGAAAAACTGTTTTTT
TRBV28	TRBJ1-1	many	-	CASTPWGSEAFF	TGTGCCAGCACTCCCTGGGGGTCTGAAGCTTTCTTT
TRBV28	TRBJ2-5	few	-	CASSLPGPQETQYF	TGTGCCAGCAGTTTGCCGGGACCTCAAGAGACCCAGTACTTC
TRBV7-2	TRBJ2-3	many	-	CASSLSPPDTQYF	TGTGCCAGCAGCTTAAGCCCCCCAGATACGCAGTATTTT
TRBV5-1	TRBJ2-1	-	TRBD2	CASSFAGLATYNEQFF	TGCGCCAGCAGTTTCGCGGGACTAGCAACTTACAATGAGCAGTTCTTC
TRBV7-9	TRBJ2-5	many	TRBD2	CASSFSGEEETQYF	TGTGCCAGCAGCTTTAGCGGGGAAGAAGAGACCCAGTACTTC
TRBV28	TRBJ2-1	few	-	CASRGSRTNEQFF	TGTGCCAGCAGGGGGTCGAGAACCAATGAGCAGTTCTTC